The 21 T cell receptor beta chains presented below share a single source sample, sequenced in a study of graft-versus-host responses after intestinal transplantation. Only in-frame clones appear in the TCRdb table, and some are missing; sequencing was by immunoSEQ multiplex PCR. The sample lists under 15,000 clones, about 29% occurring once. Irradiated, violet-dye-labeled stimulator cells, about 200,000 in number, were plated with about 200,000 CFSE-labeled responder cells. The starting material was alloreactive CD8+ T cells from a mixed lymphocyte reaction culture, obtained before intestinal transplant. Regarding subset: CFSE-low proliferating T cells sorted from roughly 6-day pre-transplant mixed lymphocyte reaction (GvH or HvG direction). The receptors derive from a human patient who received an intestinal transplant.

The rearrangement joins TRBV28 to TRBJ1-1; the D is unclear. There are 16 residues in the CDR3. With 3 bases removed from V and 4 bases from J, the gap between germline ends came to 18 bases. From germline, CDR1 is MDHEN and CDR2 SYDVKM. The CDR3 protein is CASSLLLGSSSTEAFF. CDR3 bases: TGTGCCAGCAGTTTGTTGTTGGGGAGTAGTAGCACTGAAGCTTTCTTT.

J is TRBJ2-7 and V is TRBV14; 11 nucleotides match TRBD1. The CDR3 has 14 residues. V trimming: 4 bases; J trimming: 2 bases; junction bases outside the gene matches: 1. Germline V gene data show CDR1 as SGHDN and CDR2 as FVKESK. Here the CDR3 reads CASSPGQGAYEQYF. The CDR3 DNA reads TGTGCCAGCAGCCCGGGACAGGGGGCCTACGAGCAGTACTTC.

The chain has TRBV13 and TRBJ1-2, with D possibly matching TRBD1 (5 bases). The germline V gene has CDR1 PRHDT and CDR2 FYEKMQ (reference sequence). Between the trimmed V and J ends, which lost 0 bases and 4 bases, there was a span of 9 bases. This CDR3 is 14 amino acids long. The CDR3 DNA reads TGTGCCAGCAGCTTAGGGCAGGGACTCTATGGCTACACCTTC. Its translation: CASSLGQGLYGYTF.

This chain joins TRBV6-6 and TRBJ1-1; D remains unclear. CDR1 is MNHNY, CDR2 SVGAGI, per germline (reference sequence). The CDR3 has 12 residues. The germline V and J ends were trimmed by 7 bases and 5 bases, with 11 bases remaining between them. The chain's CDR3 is CASTSPWTEAFF. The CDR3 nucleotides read TGTGCCAGCACCTCCCCGTGGACTGAAGCTTTCTTT.

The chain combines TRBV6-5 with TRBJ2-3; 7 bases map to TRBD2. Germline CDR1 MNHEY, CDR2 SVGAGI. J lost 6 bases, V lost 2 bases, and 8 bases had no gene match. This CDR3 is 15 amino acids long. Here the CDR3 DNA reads TGTGCCAGCAGTTACAGGCGGGAGTGGAGGGATACGCAGTATTTT. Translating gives CASSYRREWRDTQYF.

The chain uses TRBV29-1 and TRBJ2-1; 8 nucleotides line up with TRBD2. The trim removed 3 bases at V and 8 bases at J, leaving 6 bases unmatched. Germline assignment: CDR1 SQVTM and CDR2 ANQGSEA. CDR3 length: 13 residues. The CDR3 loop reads CSVDGLAGDEQFF. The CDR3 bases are TGCAGCGTTGACGGGCTAGCGGGCGATGAGCAGTTCTTC.

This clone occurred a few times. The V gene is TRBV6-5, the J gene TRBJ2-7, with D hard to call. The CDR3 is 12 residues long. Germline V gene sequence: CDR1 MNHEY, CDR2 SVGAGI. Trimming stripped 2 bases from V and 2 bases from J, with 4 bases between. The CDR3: CASSYGTYEQYF. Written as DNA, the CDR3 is TGTGCCAGCAGTTACGGGACCTACGAGCAGTACTTC.

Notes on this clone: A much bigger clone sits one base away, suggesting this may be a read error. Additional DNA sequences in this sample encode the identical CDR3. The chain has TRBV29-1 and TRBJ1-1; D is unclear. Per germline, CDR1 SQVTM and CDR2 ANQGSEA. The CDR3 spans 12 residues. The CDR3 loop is CSVGGMNTEAFF. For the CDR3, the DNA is TGCAGCGTTGGAGGGATGAACACTGAAGCCTTCTTT. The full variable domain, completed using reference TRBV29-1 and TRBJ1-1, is SAVISQKPSRDICQRGTSLTIQCQVDSQVTMMFWYRQQPGQSLTLIATANQGSEATYESGFVIDKFPISRPNLTFSTLTVSNMSPEDSSIYLCSVGGMNTEAFFGQGTRLTVV.

The CDR3 coding sequence is TGTGCCATCAAAGGTCCCAGGGCCTGGCGGTACTTC. Residues: CAIKGPRAWRYF. The J gene is TRBJ2-7, the V gene TRBV10-3; possible D gene TRBD1, 5 bases. The CDR3 is 12 residues long. Germline loops: CDR1 ENHRY, CDR2 SYGVKD. The V and J ends lost 7 bases and 12 bases respectively, with 19 bases between them.

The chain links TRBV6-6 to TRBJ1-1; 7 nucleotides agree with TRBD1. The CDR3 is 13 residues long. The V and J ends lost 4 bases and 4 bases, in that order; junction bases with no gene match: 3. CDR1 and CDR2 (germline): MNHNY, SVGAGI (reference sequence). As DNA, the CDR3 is TGTGCCAGCAGTTGGACAGGTAGCACTGAAGCTTTCTTT. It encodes CASSWTGSTEAFF.

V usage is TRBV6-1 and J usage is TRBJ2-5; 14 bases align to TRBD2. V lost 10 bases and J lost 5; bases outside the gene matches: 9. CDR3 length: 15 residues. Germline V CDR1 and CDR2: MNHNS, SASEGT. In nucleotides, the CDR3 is TGTGCCACGGGACTAGCGGGGGTCCAGGGGGAGACCCAGTACTTC. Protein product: CATGLAGVQGETQYF.

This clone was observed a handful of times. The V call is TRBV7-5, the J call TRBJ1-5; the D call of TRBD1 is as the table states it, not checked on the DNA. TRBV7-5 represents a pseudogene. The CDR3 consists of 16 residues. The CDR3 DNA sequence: TGTGTCAGAAGCTTTCGGACAGGGAGTAGCAATCAGCCCCAGCATTTT. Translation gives CVRSFRTGSSNQPQHF.

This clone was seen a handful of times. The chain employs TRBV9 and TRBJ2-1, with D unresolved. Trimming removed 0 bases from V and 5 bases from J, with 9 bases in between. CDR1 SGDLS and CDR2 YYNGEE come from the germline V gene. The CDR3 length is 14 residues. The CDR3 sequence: CASSVDGLNNEQFF. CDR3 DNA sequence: TGTGCCAGCAGCGTAGATGGGTTAAACAATGAGCAGTTCTTC. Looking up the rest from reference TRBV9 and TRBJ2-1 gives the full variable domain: DSGVTQTPKHLITATGQRVTLRCSPRSGDLSVYWYQQSLDQGLQFLIQYYNGEERAKGNILERFSAQQFPDLHSELNLSSLELGDSALYFCASSVDGLNNEQFFGPGTRLTVL.

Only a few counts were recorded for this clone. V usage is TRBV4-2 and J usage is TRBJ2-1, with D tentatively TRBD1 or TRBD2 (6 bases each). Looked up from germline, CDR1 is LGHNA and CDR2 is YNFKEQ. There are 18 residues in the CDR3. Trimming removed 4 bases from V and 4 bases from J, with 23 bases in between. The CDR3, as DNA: TGTGCCAGCAGCCCCAGACGTGAGGGGGGCGGGGTATACAATGAGCAGTTCTTC. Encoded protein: CASSPRREGGGVYNEQFF.

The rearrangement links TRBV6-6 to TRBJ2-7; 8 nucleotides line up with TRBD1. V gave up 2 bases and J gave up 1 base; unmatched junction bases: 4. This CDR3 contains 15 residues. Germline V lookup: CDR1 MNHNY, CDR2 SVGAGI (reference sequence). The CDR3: CASSYGGTGSYEQYF. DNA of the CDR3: TGTGCCAGCAGTTACGGGGGGACAGGTTCCTACGAGCAGTACTTC.

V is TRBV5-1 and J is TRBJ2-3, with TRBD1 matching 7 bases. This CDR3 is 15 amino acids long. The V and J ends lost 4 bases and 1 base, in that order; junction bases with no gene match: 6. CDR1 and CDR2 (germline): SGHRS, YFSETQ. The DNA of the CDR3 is TGCGCCAGCAGCATCGACAGGGAGCGCACAGATACGCAGTATTTT. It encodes CASSIDRERTDTQYF.

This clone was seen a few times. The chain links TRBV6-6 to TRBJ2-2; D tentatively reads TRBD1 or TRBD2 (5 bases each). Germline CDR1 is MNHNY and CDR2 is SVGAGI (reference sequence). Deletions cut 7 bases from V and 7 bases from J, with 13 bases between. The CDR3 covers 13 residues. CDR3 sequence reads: CASKTGTLGELFF. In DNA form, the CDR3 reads TGTGCCAGCAAAACCGGGACCCTCGGGGAGCTGTTTTTT.

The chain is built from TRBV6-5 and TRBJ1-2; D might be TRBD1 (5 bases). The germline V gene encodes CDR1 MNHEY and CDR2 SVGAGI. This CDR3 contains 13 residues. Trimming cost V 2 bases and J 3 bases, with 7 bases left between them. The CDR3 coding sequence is TGTGCCAGCAGTTACGGGGACTACTATGGCTACACCTTC. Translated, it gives CASSYGDYYGYTF.

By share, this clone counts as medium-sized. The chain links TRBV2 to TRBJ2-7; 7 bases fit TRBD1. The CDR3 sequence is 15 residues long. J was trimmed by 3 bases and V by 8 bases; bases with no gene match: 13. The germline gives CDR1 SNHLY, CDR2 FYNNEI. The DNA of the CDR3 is TGTGCCAGCCTATTTTGGGACAGAGCCGTCTACGAGCAGTACTTC. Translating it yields CASLFWDRAVYEQYF.

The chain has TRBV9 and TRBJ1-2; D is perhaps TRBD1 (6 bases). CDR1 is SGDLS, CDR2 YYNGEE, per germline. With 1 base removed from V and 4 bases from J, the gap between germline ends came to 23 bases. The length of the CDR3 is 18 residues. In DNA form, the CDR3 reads TGTGCCAGCAGCGTAATCGTCCACCTGGGGGGCTTCGGCTATGGCTACACCTTC. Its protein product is CASSVIVHLGGFGYGYTF.

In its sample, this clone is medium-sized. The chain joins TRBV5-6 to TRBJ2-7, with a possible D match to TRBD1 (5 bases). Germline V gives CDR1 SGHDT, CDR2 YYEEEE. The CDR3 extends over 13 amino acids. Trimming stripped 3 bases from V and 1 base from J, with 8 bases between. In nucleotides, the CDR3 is TGTGCCAGCAGCTCGACAGATTCCTACGAGCAGTACTTC. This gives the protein CASSSTDSYEQYF.